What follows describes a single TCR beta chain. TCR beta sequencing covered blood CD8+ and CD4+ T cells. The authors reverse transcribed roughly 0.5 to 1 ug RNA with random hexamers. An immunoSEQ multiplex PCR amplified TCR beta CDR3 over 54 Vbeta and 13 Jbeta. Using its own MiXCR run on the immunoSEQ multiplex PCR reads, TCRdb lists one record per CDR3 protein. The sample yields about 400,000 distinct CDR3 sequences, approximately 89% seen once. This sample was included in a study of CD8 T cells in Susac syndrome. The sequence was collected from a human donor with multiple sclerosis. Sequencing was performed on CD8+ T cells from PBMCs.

CDR3 coding DNA: TGTGCCAGCAGGGTCACAGGGTCAATAACTGAAGCTTTCTTT. Residues: CASRVTGSITEAFF. The chain employs TRBV11-2 and TRBJ1-1; D is possibly TRBD1 (6 bases). Trimming stripped 6 bases from V and 5 bases from J, with 16 bases between. Looked up from germline, CDR1 is SGHAT and CDR2 is FQNNGV. The CDR3 sequence is 14 residues long.